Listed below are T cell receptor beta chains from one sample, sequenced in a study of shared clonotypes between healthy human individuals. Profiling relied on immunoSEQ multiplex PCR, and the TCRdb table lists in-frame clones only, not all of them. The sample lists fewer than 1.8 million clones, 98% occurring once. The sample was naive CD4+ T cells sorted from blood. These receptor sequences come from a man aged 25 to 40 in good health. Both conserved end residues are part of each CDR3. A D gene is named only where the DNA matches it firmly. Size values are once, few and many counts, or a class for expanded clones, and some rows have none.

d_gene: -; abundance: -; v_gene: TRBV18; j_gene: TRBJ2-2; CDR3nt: TGTGCCAGCTCACCCCTGGGACATTCGAACACCGGGGAGCTGTTTTTT; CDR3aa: CASSPLGHSNTGELFF
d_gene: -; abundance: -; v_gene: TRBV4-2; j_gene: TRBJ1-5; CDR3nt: TGTGCCAGCAGCCAAGGCAGTAATCAGCCCCAGCATTTT; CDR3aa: CASSQGSNQPQHF
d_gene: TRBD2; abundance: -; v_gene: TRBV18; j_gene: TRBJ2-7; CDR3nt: TGTGCCAGCTCACCAGATTGGGCGGGAGGCTACGAGCAGTACTTC; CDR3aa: CASSPDWAGGYEQYF
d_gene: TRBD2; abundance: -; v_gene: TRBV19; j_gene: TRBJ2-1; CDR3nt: TGTGCCAGTAGTATTTTAGCGGGAGTGGGCTCCTACAATGAGCAGTTCTTC; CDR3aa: CASSILAGVGSYNEQFF
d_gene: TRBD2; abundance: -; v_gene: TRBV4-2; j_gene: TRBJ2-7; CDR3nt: TGTGCCAGCAGCCAAGCTAGCGGGACCTACGAGCAGTACTTC; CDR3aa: CASSQASGTYEQYF
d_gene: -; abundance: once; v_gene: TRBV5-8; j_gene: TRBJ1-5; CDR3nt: TGTGCCAGCAGCTTGGCTATACGGGGTCAGCCCCAGCATTTT; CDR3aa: CASSLAIRGQPQHF
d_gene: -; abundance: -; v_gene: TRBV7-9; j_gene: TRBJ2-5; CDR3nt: TGTGCCAGCAGCTTGCTAGCCGGGACCCAGTACTTC; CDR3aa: CASSLLAGTQYF
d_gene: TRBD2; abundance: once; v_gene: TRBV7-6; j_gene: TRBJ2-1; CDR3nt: TGTGCCAGCAGCTTAATCACGCTAGCGGGAGGGGTCAATGAGCAGTTCTTC; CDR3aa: CASSLITLAGGVNEQFF
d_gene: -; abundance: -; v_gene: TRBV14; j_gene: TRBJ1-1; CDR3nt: TGTGCCAGCAGCCAAGTGAGGGGAAACACTGAAGCTTTCTTT; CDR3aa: CASSQVRGNTEAFF
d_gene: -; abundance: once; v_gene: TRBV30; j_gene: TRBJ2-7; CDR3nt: TGTGCCTGGAATGCCCCCCCGGGAGAGCAGTACTTC; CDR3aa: CAWNAPPGEQYF
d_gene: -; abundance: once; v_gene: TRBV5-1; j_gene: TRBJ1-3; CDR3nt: TGCGCCAGCAGCTGGGGCTCGGACCGGGGCCTTGGAAACACCATATATTTT; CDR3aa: CASSWGSDRGLGNTIYF
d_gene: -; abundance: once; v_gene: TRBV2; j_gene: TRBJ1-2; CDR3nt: TGTGCCAGCAGGCAGCTTAACTATGGCTACACCTTC; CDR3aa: CASRQLNYGYTF
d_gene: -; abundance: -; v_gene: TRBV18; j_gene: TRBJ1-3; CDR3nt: TGTGCCAGCTCACCTAGACAGGACGAGTCTGGAAACACCATATATTTT; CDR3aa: CASSPRQDESGNTIYF
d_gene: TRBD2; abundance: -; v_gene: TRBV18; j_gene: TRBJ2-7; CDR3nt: TGTGCCAGCTCACCACCGATAGCGGGAGTGCTCCACGAGCAGTACTTC; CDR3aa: CASSPPIAGVLHEQYF
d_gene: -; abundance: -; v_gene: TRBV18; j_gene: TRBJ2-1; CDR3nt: TGTGCCAGCTCACCATCCCTAGGGAGCACCTACAATGAGCAGTTCTTC; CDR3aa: CASSPSLGSTYNEQFF
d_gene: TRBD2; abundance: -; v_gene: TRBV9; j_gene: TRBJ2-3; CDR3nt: TGTGCCAGCAGCGCGCGAGCGGGAGGCACAGATACGCAGTATTTT; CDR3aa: CASSARAGGTDTQYF
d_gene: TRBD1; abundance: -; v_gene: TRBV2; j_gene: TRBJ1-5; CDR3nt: TGTGCCAGCAGTGGACAGGGTAATCAGCCCCAGCATTTT; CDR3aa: CASSGQGNQPQHF
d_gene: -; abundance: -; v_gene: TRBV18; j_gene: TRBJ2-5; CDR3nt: TGTGCCAGCTCACCAATCCCGACAGTCCAAGAGACCCAGTACTTC; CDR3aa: CASSPIPTVQETQYF
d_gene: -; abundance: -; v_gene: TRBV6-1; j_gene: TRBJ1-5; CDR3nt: TGTGCCAGCAGTCTTGACAGGCTTGGGGGTCAGCCCCAGCATTTT; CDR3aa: CASSLDRLGGQPQHF
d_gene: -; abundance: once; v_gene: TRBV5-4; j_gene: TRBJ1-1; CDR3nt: TGTGCCAGCAGCTTACAAGGATACACTGAAGCTTTCTTT; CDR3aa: CASSLQGYTEAFF
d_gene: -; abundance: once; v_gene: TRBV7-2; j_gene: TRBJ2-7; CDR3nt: TGTGCCAGCAGCTTAAGGGCGAATCCTACGCATGAGCAGTACTTC; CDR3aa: CASSLRANPTHEQYF
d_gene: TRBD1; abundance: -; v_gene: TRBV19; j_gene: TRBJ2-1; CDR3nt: TGTGCCAGTAGTTACACGACAGGGAAGGACTACAATGAGCAGTTCTTC; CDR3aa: CASSYTTGKDYNEQFF
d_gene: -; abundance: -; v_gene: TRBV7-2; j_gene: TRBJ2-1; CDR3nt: TGTGCCAGCAGCTTAGGTGTTTCTGAGTCGTTCTTC; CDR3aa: CASSLGVSESFF
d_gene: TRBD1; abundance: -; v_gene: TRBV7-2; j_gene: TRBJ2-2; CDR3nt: TGTGCCAACAGCCCCGGGACAGGGGGATCCGGGGAGCTGTTTTTT; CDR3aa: CANSPGTGGSGELFF
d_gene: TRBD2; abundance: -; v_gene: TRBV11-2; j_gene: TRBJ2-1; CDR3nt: TGTGCCAGCAGCTTAGTGGTGACTAGCGGAGTTAATGAGCAGTTCTTC; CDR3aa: CASSLVVTSGVNEQFF
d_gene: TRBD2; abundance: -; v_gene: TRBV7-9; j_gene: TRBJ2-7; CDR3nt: TGTGCCAGCAGCTTGCGGTTGGGGGGGTCCTACGAGCAGTACTTC; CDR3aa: CASSLRLGGSYEQYF
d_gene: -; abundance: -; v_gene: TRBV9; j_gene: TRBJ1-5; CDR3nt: TGTGCCAGCAGCGCCCGGGACAACAATCAGCCCCAGCATTTT; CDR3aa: CASSARDNNQPQHF
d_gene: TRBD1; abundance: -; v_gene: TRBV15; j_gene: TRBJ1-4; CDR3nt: TGTGCCACCAGCAGAAAGACAGGGAGTGATGAAAAACTGTTTTTT; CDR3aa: CATSRKTGSDEKLFF
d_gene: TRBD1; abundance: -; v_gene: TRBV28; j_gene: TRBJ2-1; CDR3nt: TGTGCCAGCAGCCGGGACAGGCCGATCTACAATGAGCAGTTCTTC; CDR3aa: CASSRDRPIYNEQFF
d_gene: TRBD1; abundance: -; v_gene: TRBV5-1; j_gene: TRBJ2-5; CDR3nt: TGCGCCAGCAGCCTTCGCCCCGTGGGGACAGAAAAAGAGACCCAGTACTTC; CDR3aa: CASSLRPVGTEKETQYF
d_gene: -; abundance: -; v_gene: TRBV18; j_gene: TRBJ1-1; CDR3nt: TGTGCCAGCTCAACCAGGGCAGTTCTGAACACTGAAGCTTTCTTT; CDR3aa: CASSTRAVLNTEAFF
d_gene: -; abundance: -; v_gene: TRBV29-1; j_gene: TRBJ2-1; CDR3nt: TGCAGCGCTGGCAGGGGGGGCGGGCGAATTGCCTACAATGAGCAGTTCTTC; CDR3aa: CSAGRGGGRIAYNEQFF
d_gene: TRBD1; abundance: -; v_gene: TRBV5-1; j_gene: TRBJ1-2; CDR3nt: TGCGCCAGCAGCTTGGACAGGGGCTATGGCTACACCTTC; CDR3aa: CASSLDRGYGYTF
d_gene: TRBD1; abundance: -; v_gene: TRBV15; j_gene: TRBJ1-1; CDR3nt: TGTGCCACCAGTCGAAACAGGGGAGTCACTGAAGCTTTCTTT; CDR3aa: CATSRNRGVTEAFF
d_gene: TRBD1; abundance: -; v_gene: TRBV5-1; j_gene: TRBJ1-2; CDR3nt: TGCGCCAGCAGCTCAACAGGGGGCGGAGAAATTGGTTACACCTTC; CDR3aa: CASSSTGGGEIGYTF
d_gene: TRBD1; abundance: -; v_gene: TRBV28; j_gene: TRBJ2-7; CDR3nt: TGTGCCAGCAGCCGTGGGACAGGGGGAAACGAGCAGTACTTC; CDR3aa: CASSRGTGGNEQYF
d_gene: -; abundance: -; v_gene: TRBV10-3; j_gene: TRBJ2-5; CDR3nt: TGTGCCATCAGTGAGATGGCAGGGAAAGAGACCCAGTACTTC; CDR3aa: CAISEMAGKETQYF
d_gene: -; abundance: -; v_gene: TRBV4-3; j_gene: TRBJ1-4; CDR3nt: TGCGCCAGCAGCCAAGATCTTGGGGCCCAAACTAATGAAAAACTGTTTTTT; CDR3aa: CASSQDLGAQTNEKLFF